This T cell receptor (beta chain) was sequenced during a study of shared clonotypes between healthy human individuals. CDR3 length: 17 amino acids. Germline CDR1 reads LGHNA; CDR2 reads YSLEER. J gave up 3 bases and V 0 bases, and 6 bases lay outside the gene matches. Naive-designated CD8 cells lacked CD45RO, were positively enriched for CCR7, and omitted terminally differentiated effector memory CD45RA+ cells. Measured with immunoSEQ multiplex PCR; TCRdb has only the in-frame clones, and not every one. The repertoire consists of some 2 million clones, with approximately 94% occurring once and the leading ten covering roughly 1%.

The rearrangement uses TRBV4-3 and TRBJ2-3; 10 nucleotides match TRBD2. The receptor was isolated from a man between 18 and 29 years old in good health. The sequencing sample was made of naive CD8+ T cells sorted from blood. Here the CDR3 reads CASSQELEREGTDTQYF. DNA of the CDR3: TGCGCCAGCAGCCAAGAACTCGAGCGGGAGGGTACAGATACGCAGTATTTT.